Presented here are 22 T cell receptor beta chains from one specimen sequenced in a study of control samples from healthy donors and cancer patients. Assay used: immunoSEQ multiplex PCR; TCRdb lists only in-frame clones, some missing. Of some 120,000 clones in the sample, about nine tenths were seen once. Specimen: blood. The receptors shown here come from a man aged 35 to 55 in good health.

The V gene is TRBV5-6, the J gene TRBJ1-4, with 9 bases aligning to TRBD1. Germline V CDR1 and CDR2: SGHDT, YYEEEE. V was pared by 0 bases and J by 7 bases, with 7 bases of the junction left unmatched. This CDR3 spans 16 amino acids. The chain's CDR3 is CASSLETGGLFEKLFF. CDR3 coding DNA: TGTGCCAGCAGCTTGGAGACAGGGGGTCTTTTTGAAAAACTGTTTTTT.

The chain has TRBV24-1 and TRBJ2-7; 9 bases are a match to TRBD1. Germline assignment: CDR1 KGHDR and CDR2 SFDVKD. With 2 bases clipped from V and 3 bases from J, the junction kept 7 bases outside the gene matches. This CDR3 spans 16 amino acids. The CDR3 bases are TGTGCCACCAGTGATTCCGGGACAGGGAAAAACTACGAGCAGTACTTC. Translated: CATSDSGTGKNYEQYF.

The chain combines TRBV2 with TRBJ2-5, with TRBD2 matching 8 bases. The CDR3 spans 20 residues. The junction had 24 bases not matched to a gene; V was cut back by 6 bases and J by 3 bases. Germline V lookup: CDR1 SNHLY, CDR2 FYNNEI. CDR3 amino acids: CASSLRDFVWRGDLKETQYF. In DNA, the CDR3 is TGTGCCAGCAGCCTGCGCGACTTTGTGTGGCGGGGGGATTTAAAAGAGACCCAGTACTTC. The full variable domain, with the rest looked up from reference TRBV2 and TRBJ2-5, is EPEVTQTPSHQVTQMGQEVILRCVPISNHLYFYWYRQILGQKVEFLVSFYNNEISEKSEIFDDQFSVERPDGSNFTLKIRSTKLEDSAMYFCASSLRDFVWRGDLKETQYFGPGTRLLVL.

Only one count was recorded for this clone. The genes are TRBV7-8 and TRBJ1-5; TRBD1 agrees at 7 bases. V lost 5 bases and J lost 5; bases outside the gene matches: 9. CDR1 and CDR2 (germline): SGHVS, FQNEAQ. The CDR3 spans 15 residues. This CDR3 reads CASSVGGQDYQPQHF. The CDR3 DNA reads TGTGCCAGCAGCGTGGGAGGACAGGACTATCAGCCCCAGCATTTT.

The chain combines TRBV10-3 with TRBJ2-5; the D gene is possibly TRBD2 (6 bases). The ends were cut back, 0 bases at V and 5 bases at J, with 16 bases in the middle. The germline CDR1 and CDR2 sequences are ENHRY and SYGVKD. The CDR3 totals 16 residues. The CDR3 sequence: CAISESQEGIRETQYF. Written as DNA, the CDR3 is TGTGCCATCAGTGAGTCGCAGGAGGGGATTAGGGAGACCCAGTACTTC.

The V and J genes are TRBV4-3 and TRBJ2-2; D remains unclear. This CDR3 has 15 amino acids. The V gene's germline CDR1 is LGHNA and CDR2 YSLEER. Trimming took 0 bases from V and 1 from J, leaving 6 bases between them. The CDR3 here is CASSQDGVNTGELFF. CDR3 nucleotides: TGCGCCAGCAGCCAAGACGGCGTGAACACCGGGGAGCTGTTTTTT.

The chain carries TRBV24-1 and TRBJ1-5; unclear D gene. The CDR3 is 14 residues long. Trimming stripped 5 bases from V and 1 base from J, with 8 bases between. Germline-derived CDR1 and CDR2 are KGHDR and SFDVKD. CDR3 nucleotide sequence: TGTGCCACCAGTGTTGGGGTAAGCAATCAGCCCCAGCATTTT. Its translation: CATSVGVSNQPQHF.

V and J are TRBV24-1 and TRBJ2-5, with 13 bases identical to TRBD2. V gave up 7 bases and J gave up 5 bases; unmatched junction bases: 6. CDR1 is KGHDR and CDR2 is SFDVKD in the germline V gene. The CDR3 is 15 amino acids. CDR3 sequence: CATSLLAGGPETQYF. The DNA of the CDR3 is TGTGCCACCAGCCTACTAGCGGGGGGGCCTGAGACCCAGTACTTC.

This chain joins TRBV19 and TRBJ1-1; D gene unclear. The CDR3 spans 13 residues. Trimming cost V 1 base and J 1 base, with 4 bases left between them. Germline V gives CDR1 LNHDA, CDR2 SQIVND (reference sequence). The CDR3 protein is CASSIGSNTEAFF. Written as DNA, the CDR3 is TGTGCCAGTAGTATAGGGTCGAACACTGAAGCTTTCTTT.

As concerns this clone: The junction shows a germline mismatch at one end, possibly a read error. V gene TRBV30 combines with J gene TRBJ2-1; tentative D call: TRBD1 (5 bases). CDR3 length equals 13 residues. Per the germline V gene, CDR1 is GTSNPN and CDR2 is SVGIG (reference sequence). The CDR3 coding sequence is TGTGCCCGGAGTGTACAGGTCTACAATGAGCAGTTCTTC. Translating gives CARSVQVYNEQFF.

Only one count was recorded for this clone. V usage is TRBV7-2 and J usage is TRBJ2-7; D gene unclear. V was trimmed by 3 bases and J by 0 bases, leaving 3 bases between them. The length of the CDR3 is 12 residues. Germline V gene sequence: CDR1 SGHTA, CDR2 FQGNSA. DNA of the CDR3: TGTGCCAGCAGCTTGAGCTCCTACGAGCAGTACTTC. This encodes CASSLSSYEQYF.

The rearrangement joins TRBV27 to TRBJ1-4, with 10 bases that match TRBD1. Per germline, CDR1 MNHEY and CDR2 SMNVEV (reference sequence). Germline trimming cut 8 bases from V and 7 bases from J; bases unmatched to any gene: 4. The CDR3 is 13 amino acids. In DNA, the CDR3 is TGTGCCAGCTCCCGGGACAGGGGTGAAAAACTGTTTTTT. Amino acid sequence: CASSRDRGEKLFF.

J is TRBJ2-1 and V is TRBV25-1; either TRBD1 or TRBD2 may supply D (5 bases each). V lost 0 bases, J lost 6 bases, and 15 bases lay in between. CDR3 size: 16 residues. Germline-derived CDR1 and CDR2 are MGHDK and SYGVNS. The CDR3: CASSEYTVSGSNEQFF. Here the CDR3 DNA reads TGTGCCAGCAGTGAATATACCGTGTCAGGGAGCAATGAGCAGTTCTTC. Drawing the rest from reference TRBV25-1 and TRBJ2-1, the complete variable domain is EADIYQTPRYLVIGTGKKITLECSQTMGHDKMYWYQQDPGMELHLIHYSYGVNSTEKGDLSSESTVSRIRTEHFPLTLESARPSHTSQYLCASSEYTVSGSNEQFFGPGTRLTVL.

Worth noting for this clone: Additional DNA sequences in this sample encode the identical CDR3. The chain is built from TRBV19 and TRBJ1-5; possibly TRBD1 for D (5 bases). Trimming left V 0 bases short and J 2 bases short, with 8 bases between. Germline-derived CDR1 and CDR2 are LNHDA and SQIVND (reference sequence). The length of the CDR3 is 15 residues. The CDR3 region is CASSIDRGGNQPQHF. The DNA of the CDR3 is TGTGCCAGTAGTATAGATCGGGGCGGCAATCAGCCCCAGCATTTT.

The rearrangement uses TRBV2 and TRBJ2-1; 9 bases line up with TRBD2. The CDR3 loop spans 14 amino acids. Germline CDR1 is SNHLY and CDR2 is FYNNEI. After removal of 7 bases from V and 5 bases from J, the junction contained 6 bases not matched to a gene. CDR3 sequence (DNA): TGTGCCAGCAATACACTAGCGGGCCACAATGAGCAGTTCTTC. Protein sequence: CASNTLAGHNEQFF.

This clone showed up just once. This chain joins TRBV10-1 and TRBJ2-5; 7 positions agree with TRBD2. Germline CDR1 and CDR2: WNHNN and SYGVQD (reference sequence). The CDR3 is made up of 14 amino acids. The trim removed 5 bases at V and 4 bases at J, leaving 7 bases unmatched. CDR3 sequence reads: CASSPGGNAETQYF. CDR3 nucleotides: TGCGCCAGCAGTCCCGGGGGGAATGCAGAGACCCAGTACTTC.

The chain combines TRBV6-5 with TRBJ2-7; TRBD2 matches 9 bases. The germline CDR1 and CDR2 sequences are MNHEY and SVGAGI. This CDR3 is built from 15 residues. J gave up 3 bases and V 3 bases, and 6 bases lay outside the gene matches. CDR3 amino acids: CASSYGLATNYEQYF. CDR3 DNA sequence: TGTGCCAGCAGTTATGGACTAGCGACCAACTACGAGCAGTACTTC.

The CDR3 DNA is TGCAGCGTTGAATCCTTTTGGGGCCGGGGAGATACGCAGTATTTT. Residues: CSVESFWGRGDTQYF. This chain joins TRBV29-1 and TRBJ2-3, with D perhaps being TRBD1 or TRBD2 (5 bases each). The CDR3 extends over 15 amino acids. Germline V gene sequence: CDR1 SQVTM, CDR2 ANQGSEA. V was clipped by 2 bases and J by 5 bases, with 17 bases between them.

The rearrangement uses TRBV27 and TRBJ2-1; 9 bases are a match to TRBD2. The CDR3 covers 15 residues. J was trimmed by 9 bases and V by 6 bases; bases with no gene match: 12. Germline V lookup: CDR1 MNHEY, CDR2 SMNVEV (reference sequence). The CDR3 nucleotides read TGTGCCAGCAGCCTCCTTGGCGGGGGGGCGGGTGAGCAGTTCTTC. Translating gives CASSLLGGGAGEQFF.

The chain joins TRBV30 to TRBJ1-2; possibly TRBD1 for D (5 bases). Germline V lookup: CDR1 GTSNPN, CDR2 SVGIG (reference sequence). Trimming pared 2 bases from V and 8 bases from J, leaving 18 bases between. This CDR3 is 14 amino acids long. CDR3 loop: CAWSTGPYAAGYTF. For the CDR3, the DNA is TGTGCCTGGAGTACAGGACCGTACGCCGCGGGCTACACCTTC.

The chain joins TRBV12-3 or TRBV12-4 to TRBJ2-7; no clear D. The length of the CDR3 is 13 residues. Trimming removed 3 bases at V and 0 bases at J, with 6 bases between. The CDR3 loop reads CASSFLVSYEQYF. The DNA for the CDR3 is TGTGCCAGCAGTTTCCTGGTCTCCTACGAGCAGTACTTC.

CDR3 in DNA: TGTGCCAGCAAAGATCCTTTGGGGGCTCGTTCTTTCTTT. This translates into CASKDPLGARSFF. V is TRBV6-5 and J is TRBJ1-1; possible D gene TRBD1, 6 bases. Germline V CDR1 and CDR2: MNHEY, SVGAGI. V gave up 7 bases and J gave up 12 bases, with 21 bases separating them. CDR3 length equals 13 residues.